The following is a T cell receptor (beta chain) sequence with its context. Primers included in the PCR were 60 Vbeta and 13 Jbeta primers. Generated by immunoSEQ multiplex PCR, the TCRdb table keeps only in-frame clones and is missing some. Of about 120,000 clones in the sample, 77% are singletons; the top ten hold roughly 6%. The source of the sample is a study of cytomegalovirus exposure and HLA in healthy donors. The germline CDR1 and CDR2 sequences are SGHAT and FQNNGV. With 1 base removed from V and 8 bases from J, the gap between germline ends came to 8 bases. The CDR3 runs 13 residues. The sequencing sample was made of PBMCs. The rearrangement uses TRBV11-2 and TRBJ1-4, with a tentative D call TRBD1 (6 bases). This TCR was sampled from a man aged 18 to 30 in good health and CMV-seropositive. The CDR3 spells CASSLAGEEKLFF. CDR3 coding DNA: TGTGCCAGCAGCTTAGCAGGGGAGGAAAAACTGTTTTTT.